Each of the 8 T cell receptor beta chains below was sequenced from the same sample in a study of breast tumors, draining lymph nodes, adjacent tissues. TCRdb redid the calling of the multiplex PCR reads with MiXCR, one entry per CDR3 protein. The profile shows about 230,000 distinct CDR3 sequences, roughly 32% of them singletons. Breast cancer patients provided tissue from their axillary draining lymph nodes. What was sequenced was axillary lymph node tissue. These receptors originate from a female donor with breast cancer. Some clones in this sample may be carry-over from other donors' samples.

This clonotype was counted ten times or more. The chain is built from TRBV29-1 and TRBJ1-2; D uncertain. V dropped 0 bases and J dropped 8 bases, with 10 bases sitting between them. Looked up from germline, CDR1 is SQVTM and CDR2 is ANQGSEA. The CDR3 is 12 amino acids. In DNA, the CDR3 is TGCAGCGTTGAAGATGGCGGAGGGGGCTACACCTTC. It encodes CSVEDGGGGYTF.

The chain couples TRBV10-3 to TRBJ2-2; 11 bases fit TRBD2. Per germline, CDR1 ENHRY and CDR2 SYGVKD. The CDR3 consists of 16 residues. The V and J ends lost 4 bases and 9 bases, in that order; junction bases with no gene match: 10. CDR3 sequence (DNA): TGTGCCATCAGTGCAGCCGGGACTAGCGGTCAGAGGGAGCTGTTTTTT. Translated: CAISAAGTSGQRELFF.

This clonotype was picked up many times. The chain uses TRBV20-1 and TRBJ2-1, with D perhaps TRBD1 (5 bases). The CDR3 length is 14 residues. Trimming removed 1 base at V and 0 bases at J, with 7 bases between. CDR1 DFQATT and CDR2 SNEGSKA come from the germline V gene (reference sequence). The CDR3 loop is CSARGTSSYNEQFF. The CDR3 DNA follows: TGCAGTGCTAGAGGGACAAGCTCCTACAATGAGCAGTTCTTC.

The chain is built from TRBV30 and TRBJ2-2; 10 bases line up with TRBD2. V dropped 2 bases and J dropped 8; count of bases not matched to a gene: 2. Germline assignment: CDR1 GTSNPN and CDR2 SVGIG (reference sequence). The CDR3 is 13 residues long. The CDR3 DNA is TGTGCCTGGAGTCCGGGACTAGCGGGGGAGCTGTTTTTT. Translating gives CAWSPGLAGELFF. Full variable domain (outside the CDR3, taken from reference TRBV30 and TRBJ2-2): SQTIHQWPATLVQPVGSPLSLECTVEGTSNPNLYWYRQAAGRGLQLLFYSVGIGQISSEVPQNLSASRPQDRQFILSSKKLLLSDSGFYLCAWSPGLAGELFFGEGSRLTVL.

There are a few counts of this clonotype. With a much larger clone just one base away, this may be a read error. The chain is built from TRBV14 and TRBJ2-7, with D possibly being TRBD1 (5 bases). From germline, CDR1 is SGHDN and CDR2 FVKESK. This CDR3 spans 14 amino acids. The DNA of the CDR3 is TGTGCCAGCAGCCAACTGGACATCTCCTACGAGCAGTCCTTC. Translated, it gives CASSQLDISYEQSF.

The chain couples TRBV11-3 to TRBJ2-7, with 7 bases that match TRBD2. Losses at the gene ends were 5 bases for V and 6 bases for J; bases not matched to a gene: 7. Germline-derived CDR1 and CDR2 are SGHNT and YENEEA. This CDR3 has 13 residues. CDR3 nucleotide sequence: TGTGCCAGCAGCCCCAGGGAGGGGTCCGAGCAGTACTTC. As protein: CASSPREGSEQYF.

V is TRBV9 and J is TRBJ1-1, with D possibly TRBD1 on 6 matching bases. Germline V lookup: CDR1 SGDLS, CDR2 YYNGEE. The CDR3 length is 14 residues. Trimming removed 6 bases from V and 4 bases from J, with 16 bases in between. The CDR3 DNA follows: TGTGCCAGCAACGAGAACGGGGGCGGCACTGAAGCTTTCTTT. It encodes CASNENGGGTEAFF.

With respect to this clonotype: Given a much more abundant clone one base away, this may be a read error. V is TRBV9 and J is TRBJ2-1; 8 bases are a match to TRBD1. Germline V CDR1 and CDR2: SGDLS, YYNGEE. The CDR3 length is 15 residues. The CDR3 is CASSSGQGLYNEPFF. The CDR3 DNA follows: TGTGCCAGCAGCTCAGGACAGGGCCTCTACAATGAGCCGTTCTTC.